This TCR beta chain stems from a study of OX40 agonist ivuxolimab in advanced cancers. Study-level information: Treatment of patients was with ivuxolimab, an agonistic anti-OX40 (CD134) antibody.

The CDR3 is 12 amino acids long, termini counted. Germline values: CDR1 SEHNR, CDR2 FQNEAQ (reference sequence). Details on this clone: Its specificity is unknown. No conserved phenylalanine or tryptophan ends this CDR3, so it is likely a read error. The limits of the CDR3 on the DNA are not certain, so only TCRdb's listed CDR3 is given.

Produced via immunoSEQ multiplex PCR; TCRdb's table is partial and in-frame only. The sample lists tens of thousands of clones; about 90% were seen once. General study points: Clonal expansion was seen in CD4+ and CD8+ blood T cells by week 6 at 0.1 to 3.0 mg/kg. Still undetermined is the antigen specificity of the expanded peripheral T cells. In a subset of nonresponders, normalized T-cell clonal expansion was also low.

This receptor was identified in an adult with an advanced solid tumor such as melanoma, head and neck, liver or kidney cancer. The sequencing used CD4+ or CD8+ T cells sorted from blood, collected in a trial of the OX40 agonist ivuxolimab. V gene TRBV7-9 combines with J gene TRBJ1-1; TRBD1 was called by the table and not checked on the DNA. The CDR3 reads CASSLSGDIANV.